One and the same sample provided the 16 T cell receptor beta chains below, sequenced in a study of cytomegalovirus exposure and HLA in healthy donors. The method was immunoSEQ multiplex PCR; TCRdb's version includes in-frame clones alone and lacks a portion of them. This sample has just under 150,000 clones, with about 91% found just once. Sequences were obtained from PBMCs. The receptors derive from a young man in good health and CMV-seropositive.

The rearrangement links TRBV28 to TRBJ2-6; D is perhaps TRBD2 (5 bases). Deletions cut 8 bases from V and 2 bases from J, with 19 bases between. This CDR3 has 17 amino acids. Germline V gives CDR1 MDHEN, CDR2 SYDVKM. CDR3 bases: TGTGCCAGCCTGCCCTTACGTCGGGGAGCTGGGGCCAACGTCCTGACTTTC. The encoded protein is CASLPLRRGAGANVLTF.

Only one count was recorded for this clone. The J gene is TRBJ1-4, the V gene TRBV10-3; D remains ambiguous. Germline V gives CDR1 ENHRY, CDR2 SYGVKD. Trimming pared 0 bases from V and 12 bases from J, leaving 14 bases between. The CDR3 is 14 amino acids. The CDR3 nucleotides read TGTGCCATCAGTGAGTCGGTGCAATTTGAGGAACTGTTTTTT. Translated: CAISESVQFEELFF.

The CDR3 reads CASSLQGRSGNTIYF. CDR3 nucleotide sequence: TGTGCCAGCAGCTTACAGGGAAGGTCTGGAAACACCATATATTTT. The chain joins TRBV5-4 to TRBJ1-3, with D possibly TRBD1 on 6 matching bases. The germline V gene encodes CDR1 SGHNT and CDR2 YYREEE (reference sequence). V lost 2 bases, J lost 1 base, and 10 bases lay in between. This CDR3 contains 15 residues.

CDR3 loop: CASSIGGLPGEQYF. The CDR3 bases are TGTGCCAGTAGTATTGGAGGCCTCCCGGGCGAGCAGTACTTC. This sequence joins TRBV19 and TRBJ2-7, with D maybe TRBD2 (5 bases). The CDR3 has 14 amino acids. V lost 3 bases and J 6 bases, leaving 15 bases between the germline ends. Germline V gives CDR1 LNHDA, CDR2 SQIVND (reference sequence).

This clone has a single count. The rearrangement uses TRBV5-4 and TRBJ2-7, with D uncertain. The CDR3 totals 13 residues. Germline values: CDR1 SGHNT, CDR2 YYREEE (reference sequence). V was pared by 0 bases and J by 3 bases, with 7 bases between. The CDR3 nucleotides read TGTGCCAGCAGCTTGGATAACGGCTACGAGCAGTACTTC. Protein: CASSLDNGYEQYF.

This chain uses TRBV28 with TRBJ1-1, with a tentative D call TRBD1 (5 bases). Looked up from germline, CDR1 is MDHEN and CDR2 is SYDVKM. V lost 6 bases and J 1 base, leaving 6 bases between the germline ends. CDR3 length: 12 residues. CDR3 in DNA: TGTGCCAGCAGGACAGAGAACACTGAAGCTTTCTTT. Residues: CASRTENTEAFF.

The CDR3 is CASSLSGSYGYTF. The CDR3 DNA sequence: TGTGCCAGCAGCTTAAGTGGCAGCTATGGCTACACCTTC. The rearrangement uses TRBV7-8 and TRBJ1-2; D is ambiguous. CDR3 length: 13 amino acids. With 2 bases removed from V and 4 bases from J, the gap between germline ends came to 8 bases. Germline V gives CDR1 SGHVS, CDR2 FQNEAQ.

The chain recombines TRBV9 with TRBJ1-1, with D uncertain. The germline gives CDR1 SGDLS, CDR2 YYNGEE. The CDR3 spans 15 residues. V was clipped by 0 bases and J by 0 bases, with 9 bases between them. CDR3: CASSVEPTLNTEAFF. In DNA form, the CDR3 reads TGTGCCAGCAGCGTAGAACCTACCCTGAACACTGAAGCTTTCTTT. Supplemented by reference TRBV9 and TRBJ1-1, the full variable domain reads DSGVTQTPKHLITATGQRVTLRCSPRSGDLSVYWYQQSLDQGLQFLIQYYNGEERAKGNILERFSAQQFPDLHSELNLSSLELGDSALYFCASSVEPTLNTEAFFGQGTRLTVV.

This CDR3 is CASMGQRNTEAFF. CDR3 bases: TGTGCCAGTATGGGACAGCGGAACACTGAAGCTTTCTTT. This sequence joins TRBV19 and TRBJ1-1; 7 bases align to TRBD1. This CDR3 region has 13 residues. J lost 1 base, V lost 7 bases, and 3 bases had no gene match. The germline CDR1 and CDR2 sequences are LNHDA and SQIVND (reference sequence).

The chain is built from TRBV27 and TRBJ2-2, with 7 bases fitting TRBD1. J was trimmed by 6 bases and V by 5 bases; bases with no gene match: 9. CDR1 and CDR2 from the germline V gene are MNHEY and SMNVEV (reference sequence). CDR3 length: 15 residues. CDR3 protein: CASSPQGSGAGELFF. The CDR3 DNA follows: TGTGCCAGCAGTCCACAGGGGTCAGGGGCCGGGGAGCTGTTTTTT.

The gene calls are TRBV18 and TRBJ1-2; possibly TRBD1 for D (6 bases). The ends were cut back, 6 bases at V and 2 bases at J, with 37 bases in the middle. Germline CDR1 and CDR2: KGHSH and LQKENI. CDR3 length: 22 amino acids. CDR3 sequence reads: CASSGKTVWGLTEDTENYGYTF. For the CDR3, the DNA is TGTGCCAGCTCTGGGAAGACCGTCTGGGGGCTGACCGAGGACACGGAGAACTATGGCTACACCTTC. Using reference TRBV18 and TRBJ1-2 for the parts outside the CDR3, the full variable domain is NAGVMQNPRHLVRRRGQEARLRCSPMKGHSHVYWYRQLPEEGLKFMVYLQKENIIDESGMPKERFSAEFPKEGPSILRIQQVVRGDSAAYFCASSGKTVWGLTEDTENYGYTFGSGTRLTVV.

The gene calls are TRBV25-1 and TRBJ1-2; a weak D match, TRBD1 (6 bases). Germline-derived CDR1 and CDR2 are MGHDK and SYGVNS. V dropped 3 bases and J dropped 6 bases, with 8 bases sitting between them. This CDR3 comprises 12 residues. The CDR3 coding sequence is TGTGCCAGCAGTGAGGACAGAGATGGCTACACCTTC. Translation gives CASSEDRDGYTF.

The J gene is TRBJ1-1, the V gene TRBV11-2; D uncertain. Germline CDR1 is SGHAT and CDR2 is FQNNGV. This CDR3 spans 11 amino acids. Trimming took 4 bases from V and 6 from J, leaving 6 bases between them. The CDR3 coding sequence is TGTGCCAGCAGCTCGACTTCTGAAGCTTTCTTT. Its translation: CASSSTSEAFF. Drawing the rest from reference TRBV11-2 and TRBJ1-1, the complete variable domain is EAGVAQSPRYKIIEKRQSVAFWCNPISGHATLYWYQQILGQGPKLLIQFQNNGVVDDSQLPKDRFSAERLKGVDSTLKIQPAKLEDSAVYLCASSSTSEAFFGQGTRLTVV.

This clone was counted between two and nine times. The chain couples TRBV9 to TRBJ1-2, with 7 bases fitting TRBD1. J gave up 6 bases and V 3 bases, and 5 bases lay outside the gene matches. The CDR3 contains 13 residues. CDR1 and CDR2 from the germline V gene are SGDLS and YYNGEE. The CDR3 DNA follows: TGTGCCAGCAGCGGTGCACAGGGGAATGGCTACACCTTC. It translates to CASSGAQGNGYTF. Filled out from reference TRBV9 and TRBJ1-2, the complete variable domain reads DSGVTQTPKHLITATGQRVTLRCSPRSGDLSVYWYQQSLDQGLQFLIQYYNGEERAKGNILERFSAQQFPDLHSELNLSSLELGDSALYFCASSGAQGNGYTFGSGTRLTVV.

This sequence joins TRBV19 and TRBJ1-5; 12 bases agree with TRBD1. Germline assignment: CDR1 LNHDA and CDR2 SQIVND (reference sequence). This CDR3 is 16 amino acids long. Trimming took 6 bases from V and 8 from J; bases not matched to a gene: 11. CDR3 amino acids: CASRDSAGTGGEPQHF. Here the CDR3 DNA reads TGTGCCAGTAGAGATAGTGCCGGGACAGGGGGCGAGCCCCAGCATTTT.

The chain carries TRBV10-3 and TRBJ2-2, with D possibly TRBD2 on 6 matching bases. Trimming removed 0 bases at V and 2 bases at J, with 7 bases between. This CDR3 contains 15 residues. Looked up from germline, CDR1 is ENHRY and CDR2 is SYGVKD. The CDR3 nucleotides read TGTGCCATCAGTGAGTCCGGACTAAACACCGGGGAGCTGTTTTTT. Its translation is CAISESGLNTGELFF.